The text below deals with one T cell receptor beta chain. The antigen is not known. The assay was immunoSEQ multiplex PCR, and TCRdb's table has in-frame clones only and misses some. The table records 35,000 to 45,000 clones, 75% to 90% of them present only once. The data derive from a study of OX40 agonist ivuxolimab in advanced cancers. Overall study: Patients were treated with intravenous ivuxolimab, dosed at 0.01 to 10 mg/kg and infused every 2 weeks. The study, taken as a whole, reports: CD8+ T cells averaged more expanded clones than CD4+. Both CD4+ and CD8+ T cell populations in blood had undergone clonal expansion by week 6 at 0.1 to 3.0 mg/kg.

The CDR3 runs to 13 residues. V was clipped by 3 bases and J by 3 bases, with 9 bases between them. Germline CDR1 and CDR2: SQVTM and ANQGSEA. Autoimmune disease history or systemic immunosuppression led to patient exclusion. The material was CD4+ or CD8+ T cells sorted from blood, obtained in a trial of the OX40 agonist ivuxolimab. This chain links TRBV29-1 with TRBJ2-1; tentatively, D is TRBD2 (6 bases). The receptor was isolated from an adult with an advanced solid tumor such as melanoma, head and neck, liver or kidney cancer. CDR3 DNA sequence: TGCAGCGTTGAGAATAGCGGCTACAATGAGCAGTTCTTC. Its protein is CSVENSGYNEQFF.